The rows below give T cell receptor beta chains drawn from one sample of a study of CD8+ T cells in alopecia areata. Method: immunoSEQ multiplex PCR; TCRdb's copy keeps in-frame clones and lacks some. This table has roughly 150,000 clones, over 80% appearing once. The sample was CD8+ T cells sorted from blood, taken at week 0. These TCRs come from a human donor with alopecia areata. Both conserved end residues are part of each CDR3. D genes are given only for firm matches. Clone size appears in some rows only: once, few, many, or a class for an expanded clone.

- TRBJ2-1 TRBV27 - TGTGCCAGCAGTTTGTCTATTGTTTTCAATGAGCAGTTCTTC CASSLSIVFNEQFF
- TRBJ2-7 TRBV19 - TGTGCCAGTAGTATTTACGAGCAGTACTTC CASSIYEQYF
TRBD1 TRBJ1-2 TRBV7-9 - TGTGCCAGCAGCTTAGGGGAAACGGACAGGGCGTATGGCTACACCTTC CASSLGETDRAYGYTF
TRBD2 TRBJ2-5 TRBV7-3 once TGTGCCAGCAGCTTGGGACTAGCGAACCTAGAGACCCAGTACTTC CASSLGLANLETQYF
- TRBJ2-1 TRBV6-6 - TGTGCCAGCAGTTACGTGTCCGGGACTCCCTCCCTCTTC CASSYVSGTPSLF
- TRBJ1-1 TRBV29-1 - TGCAGCGTTGCGCTAGATAGGGGGGGCGCGTCTTGGACTGAAGCTTTCTTT CSVALDRGGASWTEAFF
TRBD2 TRBJ2-7 TRBV7-6 - TGTGCCAGCAGCGCCGGGACTAGCGGGAATATAGAGCAGTACTTC CASSAGTSGNIEQYF
TRBD2 TRBJ2-1 TRBV7-3 - TGTGCCAGCAGCCACGGGACTAGCGGATACAATGAGCAGTTCTTC CASSHGTSGYNEQFF
TRBD2 TRBJ2-2 TRBV2 - TGTGCCAGCGCCGGGACTAGCGGGGCGCGGGACACCGGGGAGCTGTTTTTT CASAGTSGARDTGELFF
- TRBJ1-1 TRBV29-1 - TGCAGCGTTGAAGGGGTCGCTGAAGCTTTCTTT CSVEGVAEAFF
- TRBJ2-7 TRBV21-1 few TGTGCCAGCAGCACGGGACAGGGAATGGGCCTCTCCTACGAGCAGTACTTC CASSTGQGMGLSYEQYF
- TRBJ2-7 TRBV2 - TGTGCCAGCAGTGATTCGGACCTCTCCTACGAGCAGTACTTC CASSDSDLSYEQYF
TRBD1 TRBJ2-7 TRBV4-1 - TGCGCCAGCAGCGTCGGACAGGGGACATCCTACGAGCAGTACTTC CASSVGQGTSYEQYF
TRBD1 TRBJ2-3 TRBV5-1 - TGCGCCAGCAGCTTGGAAGGACAGGGGGCAGATACGCAGTATTTT CASSLEGQGADTQYF
- TRBJ2-2 TRBV30 - TGTGCCTGGGGGTATCGAGCGGAGAGGGGGGAGCTGTTTTTT CAWGYRAERGELFF
- TRBJ2-1 TRBV5-6 - TGTGCCAGCAGCTTGGATCCTAACAATGAGCAGTTCTTC CASSLDPNNEQFF
- TRBJ2-2 TRBV29-1 - TGCGGCGTTGAGCCGGGGAACACCGGGGAGCTGTTTTTT CGVEPGNTGELFF
TRBD1 TRBJ2-1 TRBV2 - TGTGCCAGCAGAAAGGGACAGGGGACCTACAATGAGCAGTTCTTC CASRKGQGTYNEQFF
- TRBJ1-5 TRBV6-1 - TGTGCCAGCAGTGAAGTGTCTCAGCCCCAGCATTTT CASSEVSQPQHF
TRBD1 TRBJ2-6 TRBV2 - TGTGCCAGCAGTCCCACAGGGGGCTTGGCCAACGTCCTGACTTTC CASSPTGGLANVLTF
- TRBJ2-2 TRBV5-4 - TGTGCCAGCAGCTTGGCCCCCGGGGAGCTGTTTTTT CASSLAPGELFF
- TRBJ2-7 TRBV9 - TGTGCCAGCAGCGTAGGCGGAGGGACCTACGAGCAGTACTTC CASSVGGGTYEQYF
- TRBJ2-3 TRBV14 - TGTGCCAGCAGCCCGTTTGCTGTCTCTAGCGCAGATACGCAGTATTTT CASSPFAVSSADTQYF
- TRBJ2-4 TRBV7-8 - TGTGCCAGCAGCTTAGAATCATGGGGGGCCCATAACATTCAGTACTTC CASSLESWGAHNIQYF
TRBD2 TRBJ2-1 TRBV5-1 - TGCGCCAGCAGCTTGGCCTTTAGCGGGAGAGTTAATGAGCAGTTCTTC CASSLAFSGRVNEQFF
- TRBJ1-1 TRBV19 - TGTGCCAGTAGGTCAGGGTGGACTGAAGCTTTCTTT CASRSGWTEAFF
- TRBJ1-1 TRBV21-1 - TGTGCCAGCAGCCCCCTTCAGGCAGGGGGGATCACTGAAGCTTTCTTT CASSPLQAGGITEAFF
- TRBJ1-1 TRBV14 - TGTGCCAGCAGCTACTCCTGGGAGTCTGAAGCTTTCTTT CASSYSWESEAFF
- TRBJ2-1 TRBV5-6 - TGTGCCAGCAGCTCTGGTGCCCAGGGGGGCAATGAGCAGTTCTTC CASSSGAQGGNEQFF
- TRBJ1-1 TRBV4-1 few TGCGCCAGCAGCCAAGTGACAGGAACTGAAGCTTTCTTT CASSQVTGTEAFF
- TRBJ2-7 TRBV5-1 - TGCGCCAGCAGCTTTGGGACCGACCTCTACGAGCAGTACTTC CASSFGTDLYEQYF
TRBD1 TRBJ2-3 TRBV29-1 - TGCAGCGTTGATGGGACAGGGGGATCAGATACGCAGTATTTT CSVDGTGGSDTQYF
- TRBJ2-5 TRBV14 - TGTGCCAGCAGCCTAAGCGGGCCCTCAGAGACCCAGTACTTC CASSLSGPSETQYF
TRBD2 TRBJ2-1 TRBV27 - TGTGCCAGCACCGCCCGGACCTTTACCGGGACTAGCTCCTACAATGAGCAGTTCTTC CASTARTFTGTSSYNEQFF
- TRBJ1-3 TRBV15 - TGTGCCACCAGCAGTGCCGGGACCCATTTT CATSSAGTHF
- TRBJ2-3 TRBV7-9 - TGTGCCAGCAGCTTAGTCGAAGAAGATACGCAGTATTTT CASSLVEEDTQYF
- TRBJ2-5 TRBV4-2 - TGTGCCAGCAGCCAATCCGGGGACTTTCAAGAGACCCAGTACTTC CASSQSGDFQETQYF
- TRBJ2-4 TRBV27 - TGTGCCAGCAGTTTGAGCCTACCCCAGGGGAGAGCCAAAAACATTCAGTACTTC CASSLSLPQGRAKNIQYF